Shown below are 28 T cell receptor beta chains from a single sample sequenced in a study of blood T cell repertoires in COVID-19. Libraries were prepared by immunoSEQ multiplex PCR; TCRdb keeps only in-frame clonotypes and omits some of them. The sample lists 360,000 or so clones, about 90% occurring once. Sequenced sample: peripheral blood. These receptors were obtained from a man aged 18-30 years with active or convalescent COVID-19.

DNA for the CDR3: TGTGCCAGCAGCCGACTAGCGACCCACGAGCAGTACTTC. Its protein product is CASSRLATHEQYF. This chain connects TRBV3-1 (or the pseudogene TRBV3-2) to TRBJ2-7; 8 positions agree with TRBD2. V trimming: 4 bases; J trimming: 5 bases; junction bases outside the gene matches: 4. The CDR3 is 13 residues long. Germline values: CDR1 LGHDT, CDR2 YNNKEL (reference sequence).

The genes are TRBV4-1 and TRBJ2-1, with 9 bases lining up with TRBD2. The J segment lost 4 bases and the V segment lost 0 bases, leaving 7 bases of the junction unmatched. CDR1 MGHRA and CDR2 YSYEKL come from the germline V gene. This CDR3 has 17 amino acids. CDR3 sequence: CASSQEGTSSRYNEQFF. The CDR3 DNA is TGCGCCAGCAGCCAAGAGGGGACTAGCTCTAGATACAATGAGCAGTTCTTC.

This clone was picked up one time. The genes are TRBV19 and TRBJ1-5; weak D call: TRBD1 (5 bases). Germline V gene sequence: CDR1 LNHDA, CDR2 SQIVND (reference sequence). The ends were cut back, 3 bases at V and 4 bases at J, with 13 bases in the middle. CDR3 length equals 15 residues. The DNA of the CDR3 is TGTGCCAGTAGTATCTGGGGGGGGGATAATCAGCCCCAGCATTTT. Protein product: CASSIWGGDNQPQHF.

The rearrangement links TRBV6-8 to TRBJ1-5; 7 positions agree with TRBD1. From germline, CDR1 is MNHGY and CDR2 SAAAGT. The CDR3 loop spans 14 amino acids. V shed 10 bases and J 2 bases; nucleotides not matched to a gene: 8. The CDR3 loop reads CATLRQGGNQPQHF. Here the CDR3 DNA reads TGTGCCACACTTCGACAGGGAGGCAATCAGCCCCAGCATTTT.

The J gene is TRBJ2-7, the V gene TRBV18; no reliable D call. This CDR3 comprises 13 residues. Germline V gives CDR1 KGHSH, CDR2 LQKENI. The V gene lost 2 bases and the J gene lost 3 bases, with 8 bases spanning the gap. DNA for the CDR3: TGTGCCAGCTCACCAGAAAACTACTACGAGCAGTACTTC. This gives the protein CASSPENYYEQYF.

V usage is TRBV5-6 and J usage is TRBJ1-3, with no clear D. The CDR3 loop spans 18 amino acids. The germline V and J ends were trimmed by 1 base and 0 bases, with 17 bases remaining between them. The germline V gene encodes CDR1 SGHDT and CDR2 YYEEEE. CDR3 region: CASSLHAQILNSGNTIYF. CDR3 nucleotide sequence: TGTGCCAGCAGCTTGCATGCACAGATACTTAACTCTGGAAACACCATATATTTT.

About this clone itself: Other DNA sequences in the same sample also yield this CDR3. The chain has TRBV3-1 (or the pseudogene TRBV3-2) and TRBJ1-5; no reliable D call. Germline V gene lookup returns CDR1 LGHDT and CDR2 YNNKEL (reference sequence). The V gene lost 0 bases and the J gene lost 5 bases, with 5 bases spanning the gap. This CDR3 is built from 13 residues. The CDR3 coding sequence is TGTGCCAGCAGCCAAGATAGAGATCAGCCCCAGCATTTT. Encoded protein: CASSQDRDQPQHF.

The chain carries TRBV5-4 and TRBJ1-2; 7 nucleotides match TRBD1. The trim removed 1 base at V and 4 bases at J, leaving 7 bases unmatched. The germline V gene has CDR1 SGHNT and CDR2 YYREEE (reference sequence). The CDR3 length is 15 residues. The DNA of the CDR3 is TGTGCCAGCAGCTTGTTGCAGGGGGGAGTCTATGGCTACACCTTC. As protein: CASSLLQGGVYGYTF.

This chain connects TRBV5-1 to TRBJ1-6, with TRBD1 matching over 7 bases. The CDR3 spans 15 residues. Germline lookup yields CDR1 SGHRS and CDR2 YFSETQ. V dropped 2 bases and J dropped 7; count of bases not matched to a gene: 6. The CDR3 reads CASSLELGGNSPLHF. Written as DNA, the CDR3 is TGCGCCAGCAGCTTAGAATTAGGGGGCAATTCACCCCTCCACTTT.

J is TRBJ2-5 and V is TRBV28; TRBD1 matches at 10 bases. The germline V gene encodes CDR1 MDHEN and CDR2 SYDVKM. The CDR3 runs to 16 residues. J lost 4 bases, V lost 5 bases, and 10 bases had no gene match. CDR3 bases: TGTGCCAGCAGTCCCATAGACAGGGGGCGTTTAGAGACCCAGTACTTC. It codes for CASSPIDRGRLETQYF.

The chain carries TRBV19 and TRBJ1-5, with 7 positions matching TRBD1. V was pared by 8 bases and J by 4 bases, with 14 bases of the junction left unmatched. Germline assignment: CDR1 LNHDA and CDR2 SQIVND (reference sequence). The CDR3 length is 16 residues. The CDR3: CASSTGQRTSNQPQHF. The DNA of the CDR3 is TGTGCCAGTTCCACGGGACAGAGAACATCGAATCAGCCCCAGCATTTT.

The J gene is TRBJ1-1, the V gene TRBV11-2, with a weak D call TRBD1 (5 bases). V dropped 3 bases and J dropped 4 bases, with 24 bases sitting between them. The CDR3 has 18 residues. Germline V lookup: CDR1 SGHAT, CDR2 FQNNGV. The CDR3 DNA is TGTGCCAGCAGCTTCGCCCACCCGGCCAGGGTGCTTTTCACTGAAGCTTTCTTT. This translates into CASSFAHPARVLFTEAFF.

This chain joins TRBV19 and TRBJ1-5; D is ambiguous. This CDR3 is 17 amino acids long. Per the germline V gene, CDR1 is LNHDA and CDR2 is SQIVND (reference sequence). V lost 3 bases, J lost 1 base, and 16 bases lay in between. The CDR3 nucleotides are TGTGCCAGTAGTATCCTTTCGGGTAGACGGAGCAATCAGCCCCAGCATTTT. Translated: CASSILSGRRSNQPQHF. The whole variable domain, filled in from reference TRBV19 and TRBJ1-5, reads DGGITQSPKYLFRKEGQNVTLSCEQNLNHDAMYWYRQDPGQGLRLIYYSQIVNDFQKGDIAEGYSVSREKKESFPLTVTSAQKNPTAFYLCASSILSGRRSNQPQHFGDGTRLSIL.

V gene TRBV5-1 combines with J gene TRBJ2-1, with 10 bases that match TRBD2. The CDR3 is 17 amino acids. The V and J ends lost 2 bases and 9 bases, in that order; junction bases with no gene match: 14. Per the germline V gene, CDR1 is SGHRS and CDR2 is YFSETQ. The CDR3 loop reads CASSFGGTSALTGEQFF. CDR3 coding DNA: TGCGCCAGCAGCTTCGGCGGGACTAGCGCTTTGACCGGTGAGCAGTTCTTC.

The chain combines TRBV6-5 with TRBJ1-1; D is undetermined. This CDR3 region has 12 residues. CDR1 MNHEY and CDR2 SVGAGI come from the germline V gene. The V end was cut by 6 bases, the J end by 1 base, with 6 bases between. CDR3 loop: CASRFGNTEAFF. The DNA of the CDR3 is TGTGCCAGCAGGTTCGGGAACACTGAAGCTTTCTTT.

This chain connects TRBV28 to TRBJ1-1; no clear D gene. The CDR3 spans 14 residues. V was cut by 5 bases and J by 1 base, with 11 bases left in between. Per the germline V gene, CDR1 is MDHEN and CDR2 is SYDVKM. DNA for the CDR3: TGTGCCAGCAGTCCCTGGCGGGAGAACACTGAAGCTTTCTTT. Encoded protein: CASSPWRENTEAFF.

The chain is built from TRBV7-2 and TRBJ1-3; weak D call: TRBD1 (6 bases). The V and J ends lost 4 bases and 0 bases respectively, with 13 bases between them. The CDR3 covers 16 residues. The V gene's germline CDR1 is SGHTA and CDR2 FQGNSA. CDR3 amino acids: CASSSSGHFSGNTIYF. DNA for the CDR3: TGTGCCAGCAGCTCCTCGGGACACTTCTCTGGAAACACCATATATTTT.

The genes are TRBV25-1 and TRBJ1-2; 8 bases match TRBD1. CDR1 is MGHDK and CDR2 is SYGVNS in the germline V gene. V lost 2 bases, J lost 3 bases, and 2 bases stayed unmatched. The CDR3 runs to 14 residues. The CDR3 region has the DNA TGTGCCAGCAGTGAACAGGGGGCTCACTATGGCTACACCTTC. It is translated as CASSEQGAHYGYTF.

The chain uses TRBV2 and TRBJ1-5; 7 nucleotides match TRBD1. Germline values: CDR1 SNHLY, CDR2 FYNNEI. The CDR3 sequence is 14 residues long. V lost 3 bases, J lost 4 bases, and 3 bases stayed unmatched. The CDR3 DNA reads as TGTGCCAGCAGTGAGACAGGGCCAAATCAGCCCCAGCATTTT. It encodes CASSETGPNQPQHF.

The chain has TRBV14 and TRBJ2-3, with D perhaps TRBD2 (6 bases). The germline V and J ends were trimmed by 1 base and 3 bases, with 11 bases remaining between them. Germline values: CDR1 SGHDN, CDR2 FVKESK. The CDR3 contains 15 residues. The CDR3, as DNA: TGTGCCAGCAGCCAAGGGTGGGGGAGGACAGATACGCAGTATTTT. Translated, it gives CASSQGWGRTDTQYF.

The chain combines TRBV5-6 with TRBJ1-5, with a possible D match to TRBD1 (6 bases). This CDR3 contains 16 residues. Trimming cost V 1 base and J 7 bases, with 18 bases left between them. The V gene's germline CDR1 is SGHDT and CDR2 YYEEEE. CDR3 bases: TGTGCCAGCAGCTTGTCACAGGGCGTGGGGATCCAGCCCCAGCATTTT. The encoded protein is CASSLSQGVGIQPQHF.

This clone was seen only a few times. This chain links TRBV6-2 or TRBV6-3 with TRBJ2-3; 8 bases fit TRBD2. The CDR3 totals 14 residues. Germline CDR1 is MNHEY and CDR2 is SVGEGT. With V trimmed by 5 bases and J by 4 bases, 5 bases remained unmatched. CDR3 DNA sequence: TGTGCCAGCAGTAACCAGCGGGAGTCAGATACGCAGTATTTT. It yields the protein CASSNQRESDTQYF.

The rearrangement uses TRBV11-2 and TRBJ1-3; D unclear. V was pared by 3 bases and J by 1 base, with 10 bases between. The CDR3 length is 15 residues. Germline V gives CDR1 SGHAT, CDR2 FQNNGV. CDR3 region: CASSFRRLSGNTIYF. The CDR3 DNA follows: TGTGCCAGCAGCTTCCGGAGGTTGTCTGGAAACACCATATATTTT.

The DNA for the CDR3 is TGCAGTGCTATGTCAGAACAGCCCCAGCATTTT. This codes for CSAMSEQPQHF. The J gene is TRBJ1-5, the V gene TRBV20-1; D is unclear. The CDR3 is made up of 11 amino acids. Trimming pared 4 bases from V and 7 bases from J, leaving 8 bases between. Germline-derived CDR1 and CDR2 are DFQATT and SNEGSKA (reference sequence).

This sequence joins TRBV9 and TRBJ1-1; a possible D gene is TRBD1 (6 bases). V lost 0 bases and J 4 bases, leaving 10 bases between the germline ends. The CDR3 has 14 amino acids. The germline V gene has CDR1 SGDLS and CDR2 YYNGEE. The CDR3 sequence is CASSVGDRRTEAFF. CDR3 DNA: TGTGCCAGCAGCGTAGGAGACAGGCGCACTGAAGCTTTCTTT.

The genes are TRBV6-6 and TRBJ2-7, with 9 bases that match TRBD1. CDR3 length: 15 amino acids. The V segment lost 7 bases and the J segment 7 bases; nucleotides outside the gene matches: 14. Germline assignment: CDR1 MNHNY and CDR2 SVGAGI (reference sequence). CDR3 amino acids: CASKQTGQGVPEQYF. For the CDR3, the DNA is TGTGCCAGCAAACAAACGGGACAGGGTGTTCCTGAGCAGTACTTC.

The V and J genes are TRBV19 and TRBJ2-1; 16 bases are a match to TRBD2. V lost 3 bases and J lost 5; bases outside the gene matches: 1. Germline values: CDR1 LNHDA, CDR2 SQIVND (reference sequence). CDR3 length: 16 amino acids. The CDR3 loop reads CASSMGLAGGDNEQFF. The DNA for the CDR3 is TGTGCCAGTAGTATGGGACTAGCGGGGGGGGACAATGAGCAGTTCTTC.

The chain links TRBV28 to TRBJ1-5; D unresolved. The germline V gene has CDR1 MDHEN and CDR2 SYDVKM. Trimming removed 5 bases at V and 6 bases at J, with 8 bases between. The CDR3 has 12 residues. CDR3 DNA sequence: TGTGCCAGCAGTACCGGTGGTCAGCCCCAGCATTTT. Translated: CASSTGGQPQHF. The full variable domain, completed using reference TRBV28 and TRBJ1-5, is DVKVTQSSRYLVKRTGEKVFLECVQDMDHENMFWYRQDPGLGLRLIYFSYDVKMKEKGDIPEGYSVSREKKERFSLILESASTNQTSMYLCASSTGGQPQHFGDGTRLSIL.